This is a list of T cell receptor beta chains from one sample in a study of CD8+CD57+ T cells in acquired aplastic anemia. TCRdb recomputed calls from the reads with MiXCR, one row per CDR3 protein. The sample shows fewer than 150,000 distinct CDR3 sequences, about 46% of them seen only once. The sample comprised sorted CD4+, CD8+, or CD8+CD57+ T cells (not recorded which) from PBMCs. The receptors were gathered from a human donor in good health, serving as a control. Each CDR3 is given with its conserved first and last residue. A D gene is named only where the DNA matches it firmly. Not all rows give a size; the values are once, few, many and, for expanded clones, a class.

clone size,D gene,J gene,V gene,CDR3 DNA,CDR3 protein
many,TRBD2,TRBJ2-7,TRBV5-4,TGTGCCAGCAGCTTAGCGGGGGGTGCCTACGAGCAGTACTTC,CASSLAGGAYEQYF
NA,TRBD2,TRBJ2-7,TRBV2,TGTGTCAGCAGGCAGCGGGGGGGCCGGAACGAGCAGTACTTC,CVSRQRGGRNEQYF
NA,TRBD1,TRBJ1-6,TRBV7-9,TGTGCCAGCCAAGGACAGGGGGTCGGTTCACCCCTCCACTTT,CASQGQGVGSPLHF
few,NA,TRBJ1-6,TRBV19,TGTGCCAGTAGTATCATTGGAACTAATTCACCCCTCCACTTT,CASSIIGTNSPLHF
NA,NA,TRBJ1-2,TRBV2,TGTGCCAGCAGTGAAGCTGGGCCAGGGGATGGCTACACCTTC,CASSEAGPGDGYTF
NA,NA,TRBJ1-6,TRBV2,TGTGCCAGCAGTTTCCGGGGTCTCGTTAATTCACCCCTCCACTTT,CASSFRGLVNSPLHF
many,NA,TRBJ1-5,TRBV19,TGTGCCAGTACACCGATGGGGCAGGGCCTAAATCAGCCCCAGCATTTT,CASTPMGQGLNQPQHF
many,TRBD2,TRBJ2-5,TRBV4-3,TGCGCCAGCAGCCAGGACGGACTAGCGGGAGAGACCCAGTACTTC,CASSQDGLAGETQYF
NA,TRBD2,TRBJ2-7,TRBV2,TGTGCCAGCAGTGGGTGGACTAGCGGGAGCGACGAGCAGTACTTC,CASSGWTSGSDEQYF
few,TRBD1,TRBJ2-7,TRBV7-2,TGTGCCAGCAGCCGACCTTGGACAGGGAACTACGAGCAGTACTTC,CASSRPWTGNYEQYF
many,NA,TRBJ1-3,TRBV3-1,TGTGCCAGCAGCCCCGCACCCCTCACAGGAAACACCATATATTTT,CASSPAPLTGNTIYF
NA,TRBD2,TRBJ2-2,TRBV5-6,TGTGCCAGCAGCCAAAAGGGACTAGCGGGCACCGGGGAGCTGTTTTTT,CASSQKGLAGTGELFF
many,TRBD2,TRBJ2-3,TRBV12-3/TRBV12-4,TGTGCCAGCAGTTCAACTAGCGGGGGGTTCACAGATACGCAGTATTTT,CASSSTSGGFTDTQYF
few,NA,TRBJ2-7,TRBV6-2/TRBV6-3,TGTGCCAGCAGTCCCCTGGGTTACGAGCAGTACTTC,CASSPLGYEQYF
once,NA,TRBJ2-7,TRBV20-1,TGCAGTGCAGTCGAGGATATAGCCTACGAGCAGTACTTC,CSAVEDIAYEQYF
NA,NA,TRBJ1-1,TRBV25-1,TGTGCCAGCAGTGATCCCGGGACTCTAGAAGCTTTCTTT,CASSDPGTLEAFF
few,NA,TRBJ2-7,TRBV14,TGTGCCATTAAGGACAGTCTCTACGAGCAGTACTTC,CAIKDSLYEQYF
few,TRBD2,TRBJ2-5,TRBV20-1,TGCAGTGCCTGTGGGACTAGTTTAGAGACCCAGTACTTC,CSACGTSLETQYF
many,NA,TRBJ1-2,TRBV20-1,TGCAGTGCTAATCCCACGCGGGGCAACTATGGCTACACCTTC,CSANPTRGNYGYTF
many,NA,TRBJ1-5,TRBV7-9,TGTGCCAGCAGCCACGAGTATCAGCCCCAGCATTTT,CASSHEYQPQHF
many,NA,TRBJ1-1,TRBV30,TGTGCCTGGAGTGTACGTCCGGCGGCAATGAACACTGAAGCTTTCTTT,CAWSVRPAAMNTEAFF
NA,NA,TRBJ2-5,TRBV2,TGTGCCAGCAGTGAGGACAGTCAAGAGACCCAGTACTTC,CASSEDSQETQYF
many,NA,TRBJ1-2,TRBV10-3,TGTGCCATCAACGGCGCGGAACGCTATGGCTACACCTTC,CAINGAERYGYTF
NA,NA,TRBJ2-7,TRBV9,TGTGCCAGCAGCGTAGGCTGGGGGACCTACGAGCAGTACTTC,CASSVGWGTYEQYF
few,TRBD1,TRBJ1-1,TRBV6-5,TGTGCCAGCAGTTACTCCAGGGGGTTATCTGAAGCTTTCTTT,CASSYSRGLSEAFF
many,NA,TRBJ1-5,TRBV20-1,TGCAGTGGGGGCTTCCTGGACACCCTCAATCAGCCCCAGCATTTT,CSGGFLDTLNQPQHF
NA,TRBD1,TRBJ1-5,TRBV19,TGTGCCAGTATGGACAGGGACAATCAGCCCCAGCATTTT,CASMDRDNQPQHF
NA,TRBD2,TRBJ2-7,TRBV2,TGTGCCAGCAGTGAAGAACGGACTAGCAGGTACGAGCAGTACTTC,CASSEERTSRYEQYF
NA,TRBD2,TRBJ2-5,TRBV24-1,TGTGCCAAACCTAGCGGGGGGGCTCTTGAGACCCAGTACTTC,CAKPSGGALETQYF
NA,NA,TRBJ2-1,TRBV19,TGTGCCAGTTACAACGGGAATGAGCAGTTCTTC,CASYNGNEQFF
many,NA,TRBJ2-2,TRBV5-1,TGCGCCAGCAGCTTGAGTCTTATGGGGAACACCGGGGAGCTGTTTTTT,CASSLSLMGNTGELFF
NA,NA,TRBJ2-5,TRBV29-1,TGCAGCATTAACAGTCTCGAGACCCAGTACTTC,CSINSLETQYF
many,NA,TRBJ1-1,TRBV4-3,TGCGCCAGCAGCCAAGAATTTACGGCAGGTCAACGGGAAGCTTTCTTT,CASSQEFTAGQREAFF
many,NA,TRBJ2-2,TRBV7-2,TGTGCCAGCAGCTTGGGGGGGCCGAACACCGGGGAGCTGTTTTTT,CASSLGGPNTGELFF
NA,TRBD2,TRBJ2-1,TRBV4-2,TGTGCCAGCAGCCAAACACGTAGCGGGGGGGACAATGAGCAGTTCTTC,CASSQTRSGGDNEQFF
NA,TRBD1,TRBJ2-1,TRBV7-6,TGTGCCAGCAGCTTAGGGCCCGACAGGGGCTACAATGAGCAGTTCTTC,CASSLGPDRGYNEQFF
many,NA,TRBJ1-5,TRBV18,TGTGCCAGCTCACCATATGGCAGCAATCAGCCCCAGCATTTT,CASSPYGSNQPQHF
NA,NA,TRBJ1-1,TRBV10-3,TGTGCCATCAGTATGACAGTAAACACTGAAGCTTTCTTT,CAISMTVNTEAFF
NA,NA,TRBJ1-5,TRBV19,TGTGCCAGTATCAAAGGTCGGCCCCAGCATTTT,CASIKGRPQHF
NA,NA,TRBJ2-7,TRBV7-2,TGTGCCAGCAGCTTAGTCGGGGGGCCCTACGAGCAGTACTTC,CASSLVGGPYEQYF
NA,NA,TRBJ2-7,TRBV5-1,TGCGCCAGCAGCTTGGACGGGGAGTCGGAGCAGTACTTC,CASSLDGESEQYF
NA,NA,TRBJ2-7,TRBV5-8,TGTGCCAGCAGCCAAGAAGCACGAACCTGCGAGCAGTACTTC,CASSQEARTCEQYF
many,TRBD2,TRBJ2-5,TRBV7-3,TGTGCCAGCAGCTTAACGGGCCAGCGGGGAGAGACCCAGTACTTC,CASSLTGQRGETQYF
NA,NA,TRBJ2-7,TRBV2,TGTGCCAGCAGCTTAACAGGGTTCTACGAGCAGTACTTC,CASSLTGFYEQYF
many,TRBD2,TRBJ2-7,TRBV28,TGTGCCAGCAGCCTCCCTAGCGGGGCCTACGAGCAGTACTTC,CASSLPSGAYEQYF
NA,TRBD1,TRBJ2-1,TRBV4-3,TGCGCCAGCAGCCAAGGACAGGGCTCCTACAATGAGCAGTTCTTC,CASSQGQGSYNEQFF
many,TRBD2,TRBJ2-1,TRBV20-1,TGCAGTGCTAGTTTGGCTAGCGGGGGTCACTACAATGAGCAGTTCTTC,CSASLASGGHYNEQFF
NA,TRBD2,TRBJ2-1,TRBV2,TGTGCCAGCAGCCCGGGAGGAGTCTACGAGCAGTTCTTC,CASSPGGVYEQFF
many,NA,TRBJ1-5,TRBV20-1,TGCAGTGCTCAAGATAGGGGGTACGGGGCCCAGCATTTT,CSAQDRGYGAQHF
NA,NA,TRBJ1-5,TRBV29-1,TGCAGCGTCGGACTCGGGTTCAATCAGCCCCAGCATTTT,CSVGLGFNQPQHF
NA,NA,TRBJ2-3,TRBV29-1,TGCAGCGTTGAGCGGGGTCGTGGCACAGATACGCAGTATTTT,CSVERGRGTDTQYF